This T cell receptor (beta chain) is from a study of T-cell memory formation after mild COVID-19. Study-level information: Largely donor-specific sequence clusters came from a couple of donors.

V shed 1 base and J shed 0 bases, with 7 bases lying between them. This CDR3 region has 15 residues. Germline CDR1 reads SGHVS; CDR2 reads FNYEAQ. TCRdb itself ran the 5' RACE reads through MiXCR, one entry per CDR3 protein. There are a few hundred thousand distinct CDR3 sequences in the sample; around 27% occur only once, and roughly an eighth lies in the top ten. This clonotype turned up a few times. The sequenced material came from PBMCs or a T cell subset sorted from them (not recorded which). This clonotype originated in an adult woman who had mild COVID-19 (a few samples of this study predate the infection). Cell type and time point are not known. The J gene is TRBJ1-3, the V gene TRBV7-6; D not resolved. The CDR3 sequence: CASSLGAGSGNTIYF. The CDR3 nucleotides are TGTGCCAGCAGCTTAGGGGCTGGCTCTGGAAACACCATATATTTT. The full variable domain, its missing parts supplied by reference TRBV7-6 and TRBJ1-3, is GAGVSQSPRYKVTKRGQDVALRCDPISGHVSLYWYRQALGQGPEFLTYFNYEAQQDKSGLPNDRFSAERPEGSISTLTIQRTEQRDSAMYRCASSLGAGSGNTIYFGEGSWLTVV.